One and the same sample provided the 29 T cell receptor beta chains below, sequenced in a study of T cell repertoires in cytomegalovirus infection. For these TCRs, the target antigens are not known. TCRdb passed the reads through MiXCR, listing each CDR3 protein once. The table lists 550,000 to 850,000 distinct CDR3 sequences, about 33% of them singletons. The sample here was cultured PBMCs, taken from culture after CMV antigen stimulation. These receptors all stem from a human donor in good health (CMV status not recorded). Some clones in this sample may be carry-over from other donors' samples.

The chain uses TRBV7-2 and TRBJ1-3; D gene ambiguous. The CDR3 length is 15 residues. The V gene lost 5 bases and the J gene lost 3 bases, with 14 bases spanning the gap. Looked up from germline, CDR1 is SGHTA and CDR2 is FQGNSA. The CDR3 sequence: CASSPGGVIGNTIYF. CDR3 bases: TGTGCCAGCAGCCCCGGTGGGGTGATTGGAAACACCATATATTTT.

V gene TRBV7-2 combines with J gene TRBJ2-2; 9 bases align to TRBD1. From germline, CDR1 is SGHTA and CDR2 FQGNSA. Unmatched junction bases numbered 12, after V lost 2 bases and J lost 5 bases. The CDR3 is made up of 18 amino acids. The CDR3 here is CASSLSRDRVLLTGELFF. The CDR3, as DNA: TGTGCCAGCAGCTTATCACGGGACAGGGTATTGTTGACCGGGGAGCTGTTTTTT.

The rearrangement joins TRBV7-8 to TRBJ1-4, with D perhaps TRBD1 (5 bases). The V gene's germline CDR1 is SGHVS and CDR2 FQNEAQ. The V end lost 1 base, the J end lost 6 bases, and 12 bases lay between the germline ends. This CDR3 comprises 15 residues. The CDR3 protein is CASSLVAGTYEKLFF. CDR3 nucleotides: TGTGCCAGCAGCTTAGTTGCCGGGACCTATGAAAAACTGTTTTTT.

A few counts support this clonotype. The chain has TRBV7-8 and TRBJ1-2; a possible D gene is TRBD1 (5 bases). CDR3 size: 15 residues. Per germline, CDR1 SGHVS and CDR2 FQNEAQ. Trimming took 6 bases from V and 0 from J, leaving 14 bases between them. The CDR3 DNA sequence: TGTGCCAGCAGTTTGGGACGGTGGGCTAACTATGGCTACACCTTC. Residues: CASSLGRWANYGYTF.

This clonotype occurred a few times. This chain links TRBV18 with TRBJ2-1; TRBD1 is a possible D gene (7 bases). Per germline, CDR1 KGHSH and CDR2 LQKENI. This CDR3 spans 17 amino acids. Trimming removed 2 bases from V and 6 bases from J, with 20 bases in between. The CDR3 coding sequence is TGTGCCAGCTCACCATCCCTCGGGACGGGGGACAGCAATGAGCAGTTCTTC. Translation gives CASSPSLGTGDSNEQFF. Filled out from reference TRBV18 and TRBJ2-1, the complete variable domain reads NAGVMQNPRHLVRRRGQEARLRCSPMKGHSHVYWYRQLPEEGLKFMVYLQKENIIDESGMPKERFSAEFPKEGPSILRIQQVVRGDSAAYFCASSPSLGTGDSNEQFFGPGTRLTVL.

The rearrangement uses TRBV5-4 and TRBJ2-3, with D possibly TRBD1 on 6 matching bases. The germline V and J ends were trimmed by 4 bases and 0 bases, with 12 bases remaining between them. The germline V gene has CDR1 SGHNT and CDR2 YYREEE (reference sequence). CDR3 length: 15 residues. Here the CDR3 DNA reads TGTGCCAGCAGCGTAGGGACACTGAGCACAGATACGCAGTATTTT. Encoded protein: CASSVGTLSTDTQYF.

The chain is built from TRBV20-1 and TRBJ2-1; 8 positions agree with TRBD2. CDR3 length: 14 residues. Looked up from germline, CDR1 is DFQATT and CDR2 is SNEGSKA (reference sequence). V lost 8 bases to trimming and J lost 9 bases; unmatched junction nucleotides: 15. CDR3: CSSSRGTRDFEQFF. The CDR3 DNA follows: TGCAGTTCCTCCCGGGGGACTAGGGATTTTGAGCAGTTCTTC.

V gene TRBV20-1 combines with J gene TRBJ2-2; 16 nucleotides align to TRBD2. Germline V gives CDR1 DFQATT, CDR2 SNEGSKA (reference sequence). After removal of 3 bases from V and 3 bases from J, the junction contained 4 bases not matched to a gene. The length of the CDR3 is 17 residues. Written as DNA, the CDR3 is TGCAGTGCTAGGGGACTAGCGGGAGGGCTTGACACCGGGGAGCTGTTTTTT. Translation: CSARGLAGGLDTGELFF.

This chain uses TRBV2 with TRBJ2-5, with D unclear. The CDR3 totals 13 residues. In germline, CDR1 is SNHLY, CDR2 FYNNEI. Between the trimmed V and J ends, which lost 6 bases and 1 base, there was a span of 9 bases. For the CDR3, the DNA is TGTGCCAGCAGCATTGACATCCAAGAGACCCAGTACTTC. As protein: CASSIDIQETQYF.

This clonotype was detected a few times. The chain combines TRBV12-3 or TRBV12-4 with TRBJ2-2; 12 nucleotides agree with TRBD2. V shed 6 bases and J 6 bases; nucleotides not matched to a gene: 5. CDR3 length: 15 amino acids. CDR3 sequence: CASRKTSGGAGELFF. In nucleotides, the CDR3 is TGTGCCAGCAGAAAGACTAGCGGGGGAGCCGGGGAGCTGTTTTTT.

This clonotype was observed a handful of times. The chain's CDR3 is CASSESPFEPFNEQFF. In DNA form, the CDR3 reads TGCGCCAGCAGTGAGTCCCCCTTCGAACCTTTCAATGAGCAGTTCTTC. The chain uses TRBV10-1 and TRBJ2-1; D is ambiguous. The germline V and J ends were trimmed by 0 bases and 6 bases, with 15 bases remaining between them. The CDR3 consists of 16 residues. Looked up from germline, CDR1 is WNHNN and CDR2 is SYGVQD (reference sequence).

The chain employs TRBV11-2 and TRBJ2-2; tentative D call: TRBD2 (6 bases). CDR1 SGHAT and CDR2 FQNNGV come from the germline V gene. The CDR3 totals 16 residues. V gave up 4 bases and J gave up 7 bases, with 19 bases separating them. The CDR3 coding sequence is TGTGCCAGCAGCTACATTGGAGGGAGAAGGGGCGGGGAGCTGTTTTTT. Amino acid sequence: CASSYIGGRRGGELFF. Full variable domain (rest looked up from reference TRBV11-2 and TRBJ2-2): EAGVAQSPRYKIIEKRQSVAFWCNPISGHATLYWYQQILGQGPKLLIQFQNNGVVDDSQLPKDRFSAERLKGVDSTLKIQPAKLEDSAVYLCASSYIGGRRGGELFFGEGSRLTVL.

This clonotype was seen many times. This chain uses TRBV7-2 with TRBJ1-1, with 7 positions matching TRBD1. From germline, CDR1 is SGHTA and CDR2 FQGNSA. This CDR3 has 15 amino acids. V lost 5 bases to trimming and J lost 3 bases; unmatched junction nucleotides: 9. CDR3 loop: CASSRQGPTYTEAFF. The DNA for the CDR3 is TGTGCCAGCAGCCGACAGGGCCCCACGTACACTGAAGCTTTCTTT.

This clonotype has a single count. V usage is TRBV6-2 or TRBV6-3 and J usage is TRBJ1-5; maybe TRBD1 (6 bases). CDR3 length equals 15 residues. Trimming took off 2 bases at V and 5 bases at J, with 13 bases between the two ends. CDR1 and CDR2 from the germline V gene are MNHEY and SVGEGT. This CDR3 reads CASSYGGLRDQPQHF. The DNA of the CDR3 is TGTGCCAGCAGTTACGGGGGGCTGAGGGATCAGCCCCAGCATTTT.

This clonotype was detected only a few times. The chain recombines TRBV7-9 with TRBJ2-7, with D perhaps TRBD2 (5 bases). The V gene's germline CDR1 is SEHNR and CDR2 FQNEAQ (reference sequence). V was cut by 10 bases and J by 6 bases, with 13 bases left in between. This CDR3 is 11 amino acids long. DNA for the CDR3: TGTGCCATAGAGGGCCCTACCGAGCAGTACTTC. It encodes CAIEGPTEQYF.

For the CDR3, the DNA is TGTGCCAGCAGGACCGGACTAGCGAACTCCTACGAGCAGTACTTC. Amino acids: CASRTGLANSYEQYF. This sequence joins TRBV5-6 and TRBJ2-7; 9 bases align to TRBD2. Germline V CDR1 and CDR2: SGHDT, YYEEEE. The CDR3 loop spans 15 amino acids. With 5 bases clipped from V and 0 bases from J, the junction kept 6 bases outside the gene matches.

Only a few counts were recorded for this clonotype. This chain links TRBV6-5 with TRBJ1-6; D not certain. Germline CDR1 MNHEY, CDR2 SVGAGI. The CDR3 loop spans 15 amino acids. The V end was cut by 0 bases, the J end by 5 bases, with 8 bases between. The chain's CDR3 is CASSYSVGNNSPLHF. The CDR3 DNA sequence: TGTGCCAGCAGTTACTCTGTGGGAAATAATTCACCCCTCCACTTT.

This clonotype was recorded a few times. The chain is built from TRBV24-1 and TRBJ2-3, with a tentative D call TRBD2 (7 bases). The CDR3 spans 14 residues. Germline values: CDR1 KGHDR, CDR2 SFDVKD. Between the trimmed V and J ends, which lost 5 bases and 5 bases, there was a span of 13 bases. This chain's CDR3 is CATSGGGLGDTQYF. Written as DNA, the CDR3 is TGTGCCACCAGTGGGGGGGGCTTGGGAGATACGCAGTATTTT.

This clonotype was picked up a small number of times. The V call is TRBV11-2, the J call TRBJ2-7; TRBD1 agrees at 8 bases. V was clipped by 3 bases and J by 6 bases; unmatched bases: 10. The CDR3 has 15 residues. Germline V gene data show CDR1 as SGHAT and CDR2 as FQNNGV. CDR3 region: CASSFSGTGPSEQYF. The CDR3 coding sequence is TGTGCCAGCAGCTTCTCCGGGACAGGACCGTCCGAGCAGTACTTC.

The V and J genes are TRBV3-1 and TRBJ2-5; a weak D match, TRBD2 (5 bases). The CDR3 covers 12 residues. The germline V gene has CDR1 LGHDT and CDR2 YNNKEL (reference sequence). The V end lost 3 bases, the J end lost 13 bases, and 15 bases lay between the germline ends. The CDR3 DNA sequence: TGTGCCAGCAGCCAGGCGGGCCTCCTGGGGTACTTC. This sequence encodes CASSQAGLLGYF.

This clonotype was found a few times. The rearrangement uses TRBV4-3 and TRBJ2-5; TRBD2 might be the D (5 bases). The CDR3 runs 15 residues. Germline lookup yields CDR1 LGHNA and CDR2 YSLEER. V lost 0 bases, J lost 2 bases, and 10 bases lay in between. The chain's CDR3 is CASSQEWERQETQYF. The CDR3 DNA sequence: TGCGCCAGCAGCCAAGAGTGGGAGAGACAAGAGACCCAGTACTTC.

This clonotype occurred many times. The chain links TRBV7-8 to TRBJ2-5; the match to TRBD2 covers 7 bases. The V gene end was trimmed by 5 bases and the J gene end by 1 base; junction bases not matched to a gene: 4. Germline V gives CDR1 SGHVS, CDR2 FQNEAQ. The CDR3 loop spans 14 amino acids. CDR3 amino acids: CASSRTGGQETQYF. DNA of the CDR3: TGTGCCAGCAGCCGTACGGGGGGCCAAGAGACCCAGTACTTC.

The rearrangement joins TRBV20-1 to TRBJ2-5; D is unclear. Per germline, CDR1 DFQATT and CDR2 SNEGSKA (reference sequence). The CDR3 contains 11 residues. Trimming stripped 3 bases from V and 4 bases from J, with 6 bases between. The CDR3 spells CSASLRETQYF. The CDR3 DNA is TGCAGTGCTAGCCTACGAGAGACCCAGTACTTC.

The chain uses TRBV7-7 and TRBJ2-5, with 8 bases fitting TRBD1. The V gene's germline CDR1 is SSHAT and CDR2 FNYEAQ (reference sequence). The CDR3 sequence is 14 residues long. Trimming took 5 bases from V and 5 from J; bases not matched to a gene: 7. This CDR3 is CASSRTGLRETQYF. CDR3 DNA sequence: TGTGCCAGCAGCCGGACAGGGTTGCGGGAGACCCAGTACTTC. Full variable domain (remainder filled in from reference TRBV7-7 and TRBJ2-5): GAGVSQSPRYKVTKRGQDVTLRCDPISSHATLYWYQQALGQGPEFLTYFNYEAQPDKSGLPSDRFSAERPEGSISTLTIQRTEQRDSAMYRCASSRTGLRETQYFGPGTRLLVL.

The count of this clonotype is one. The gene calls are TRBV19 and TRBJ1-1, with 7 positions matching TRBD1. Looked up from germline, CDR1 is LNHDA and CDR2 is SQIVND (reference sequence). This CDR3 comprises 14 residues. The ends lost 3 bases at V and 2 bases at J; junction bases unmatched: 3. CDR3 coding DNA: TGTGCCAGTAGTATGGGACAGCCTAACACTGAAGCTTTCTTT. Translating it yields CASSMGQPNTEAFF.

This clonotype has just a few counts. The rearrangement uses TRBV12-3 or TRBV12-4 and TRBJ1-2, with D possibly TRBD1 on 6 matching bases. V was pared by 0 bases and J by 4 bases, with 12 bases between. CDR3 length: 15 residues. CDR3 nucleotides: TGTGCCAGCAGTTTAGCGTGGACAGTCACCTATGGCTACACCTTC. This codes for CASSLAWTVTYGYTF.

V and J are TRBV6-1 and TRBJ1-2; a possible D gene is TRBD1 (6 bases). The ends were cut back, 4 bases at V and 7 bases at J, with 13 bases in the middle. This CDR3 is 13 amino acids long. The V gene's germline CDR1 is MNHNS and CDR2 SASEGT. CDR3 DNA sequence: TGTGCCAGCAGTGTACGGACAGATCTTGGCTACACCTTC. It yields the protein CASSVRTDLGYTF.

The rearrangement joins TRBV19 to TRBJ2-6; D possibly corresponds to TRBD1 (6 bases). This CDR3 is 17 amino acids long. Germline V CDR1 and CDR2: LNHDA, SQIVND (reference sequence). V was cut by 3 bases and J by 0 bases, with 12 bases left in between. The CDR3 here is CASSMGATSSGANVLTF. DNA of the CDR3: TGTGCCAGTAGTATGGGGGCGACGAGCTCTGGGGCCAACGTCCTGACTTTC.

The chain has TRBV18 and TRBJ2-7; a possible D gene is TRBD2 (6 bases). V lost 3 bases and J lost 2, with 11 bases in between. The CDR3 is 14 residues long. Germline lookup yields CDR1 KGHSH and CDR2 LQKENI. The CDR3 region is CASSPWGDPYEQYF. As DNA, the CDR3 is TGTGCCAGCTCACCCTGGGGGGATCCCTACGAGCAGTACTTC.